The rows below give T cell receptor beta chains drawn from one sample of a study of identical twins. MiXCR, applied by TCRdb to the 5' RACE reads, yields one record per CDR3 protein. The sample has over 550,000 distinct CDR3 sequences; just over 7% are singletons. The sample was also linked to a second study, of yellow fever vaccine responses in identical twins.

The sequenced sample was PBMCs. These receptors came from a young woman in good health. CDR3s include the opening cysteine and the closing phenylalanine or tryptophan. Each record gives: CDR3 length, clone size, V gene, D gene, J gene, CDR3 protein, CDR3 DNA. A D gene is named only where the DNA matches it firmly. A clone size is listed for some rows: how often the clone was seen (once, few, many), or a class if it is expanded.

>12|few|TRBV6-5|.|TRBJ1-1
CASSHYGTEAFF
TGTGCCAGCAGTCACTATGGCACTGAAGCTTTCTTT
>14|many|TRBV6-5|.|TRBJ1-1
CASSYGSITSEAFF
TGTGCCAGCAGTTACGGTTCTATTACTTCTGAAGCTTTCTTT
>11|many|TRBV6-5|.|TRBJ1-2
CASSYGERKTF
TGTGCCAGCAGCTACGGGGAGAGAAAGACCTTC
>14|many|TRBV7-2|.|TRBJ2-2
CASSLDVNTGELFF
TGTGCCAGCAGCTTAGATGTGAACACCGGGGAGCTGTTTTTT
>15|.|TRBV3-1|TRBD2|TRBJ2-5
CASSQLAGTQETQYF
TGTGCCAGCAGCCAGTTAGCGGGAACGCAAGAGACCCAGTACTTC
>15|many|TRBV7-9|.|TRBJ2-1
CASSLVTLEVDEQFF
TGTGCCAGCAGCTTAGTCACTCTGGAGGTGGATGAGCAGTTCTTC
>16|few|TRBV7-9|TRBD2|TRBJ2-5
CASSRGTSGGQETQYF
TGTGCCAGCAGCCGAGGGACTAGCGGGGGACAAGAGACCCAGTACTTC
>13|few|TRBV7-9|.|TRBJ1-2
CASSLGDTYGYTF
TGTGCCAGCAGCTTAGGGGACACCTATGGCTACACCTTC
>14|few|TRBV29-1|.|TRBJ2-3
CSVSAAGYTDTQYF
TGCAGCGTCTCCGCGGCGGGGTACACAGATACGCAGTATTTT
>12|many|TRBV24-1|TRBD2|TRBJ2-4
CATKDREDIQYF
TGTGCCACCAAGGACCGGGAGGACATTCAGTACTTC
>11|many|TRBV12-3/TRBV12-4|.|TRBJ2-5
CASSFSETQYF
TGTGCCAGCAGCTTTTCGGAGACCCAGTACTTC
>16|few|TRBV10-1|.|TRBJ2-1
CPSSESPPAAHNEQFF
TGCCCCAGCAGTGAGAGTCCCCCCGCAGCACACAATGAGCAGTTCTTC
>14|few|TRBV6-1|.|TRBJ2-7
CASSEGGGFYEQYF
TGTGCCAGCAGCGAGGGAGGGGGATTCTACGAGCAGTACTTC
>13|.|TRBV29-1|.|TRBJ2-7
CSVEAGVGYEQYF
TGCAGCGTTGAGGCAGGGGTCGGATACGAGCAGTACTTC
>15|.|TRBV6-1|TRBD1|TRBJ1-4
CASSVVKTGDEKLFF
TGTGCCAGCAGTGTGGTCAAGACAGGGGATGAAAAACTGTTTTTT
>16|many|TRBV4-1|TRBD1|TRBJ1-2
CASSQEGTGGFYGYTF
TGCGCCAGCAGCCAAGAAGGGACAGGGGGATTCTATGGCTACACCTTC
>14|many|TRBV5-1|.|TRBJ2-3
CASGGTHAEDTQYF
TGCGCCAGCGGGGGGACTCACGCCGAAGATACGCAGTATTTT
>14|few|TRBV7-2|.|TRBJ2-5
CASSLLGGRETQYF
TGTGCCAGCAGCTTACTCGGGGGCAGGGAGACCCAGTACTTC
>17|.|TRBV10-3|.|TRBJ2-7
CATQTYSSPQGAYEQYF
TGTGCCACCCAAACGTATTCAAGTCCACAAGGGGCGTACGAGCAGTACTTC
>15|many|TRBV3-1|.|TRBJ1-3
CASNTLSSSGNTIYF
TGTGCCAGCAACACACTTTCGAGCTCTGGAAACACCATATATTTT
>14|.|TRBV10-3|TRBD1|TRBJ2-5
CAISDTGQGETQYF
TGTGCCATCAGTGATACGGGACAGGGCGAGACCCAGTACTTC
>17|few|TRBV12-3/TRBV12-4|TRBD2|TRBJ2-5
CASSLRAGGDSGETQYF
TGTGCCAGCAGTTTACGGGCGGGGGGGGACTCGGGAGAGACCCAGTACTTC
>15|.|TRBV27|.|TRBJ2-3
CASSPKPWGTDTQYF
TGTGCCAGCAGTCCCAAGCCCTGGGGCACAGATACGCAGTATTTT
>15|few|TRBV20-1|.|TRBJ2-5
CCARPNLGPRETQYF
TGCTGTGCTAGGCCGAATCTAGGGCCGAGAGAGACCCAGTACTTC
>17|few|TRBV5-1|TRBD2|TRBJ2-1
CASSLVGGTSTYNEQFF
TGCGCCAGCAGCTTGGTGGGGGGGACTAGCACCTACAATGAGCAGTTCTTC
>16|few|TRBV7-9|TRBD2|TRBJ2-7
CASSLAGAGGSYEQYF
TGTGCCAGCAGCTTAGCCGGGGCGGGAGGCTCCTACGAGCAGTACTTC
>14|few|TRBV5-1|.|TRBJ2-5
CASSLGGPYETQYF
TGCGCCAGCAGCCTCGGGGGGCCCTACGAGACCCAGTACTTC
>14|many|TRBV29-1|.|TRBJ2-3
CSVAFGSLGDTQYF
TGCAGCGTCGCTTTTGGCTCTCTGGGGGATACGCAGTATTTT
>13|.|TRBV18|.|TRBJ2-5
CASSWTTQETQYF
TGTGCCAGCTCATGGACAACCCAAGAGACCCAGTACTTC
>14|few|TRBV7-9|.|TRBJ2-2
CASSLPGVAGELFF
TGTGCCAGCAGCTTGCCAGGGGTAGCCGGGGAGCTGTTTTTT
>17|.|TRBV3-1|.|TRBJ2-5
CASSHPGGLVEQETQYF
TGTGCCAGCAGCCACCCCGGAGGGTTAGTCGAGCAAGAGACCCAGTACTTC
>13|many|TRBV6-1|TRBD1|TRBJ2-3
CGTGDRPTDTQYF
TGTGGCACCGGGGACAGACCCACAGATACGCAGTATTTT
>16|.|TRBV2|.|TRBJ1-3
CASSYIGGSSGNTIYF
TGTGCCAGCTCCTATATCGGAGGGAGCTCTGGAAACACCATATATTTT
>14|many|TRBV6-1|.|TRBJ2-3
CASSSGLYTDTQYF
TGTGCCAGCAGCTCCGGACTATACACAGATACGCAGTATTTT
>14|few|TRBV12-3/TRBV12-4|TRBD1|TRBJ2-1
CASSLQGVTNEQFF
TGTGCCAGCAGTTTACAGGGGGTAACGAATGAGCAGTTCTTC
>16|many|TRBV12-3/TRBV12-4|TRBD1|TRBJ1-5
CASRLSGTGRHQPQHF
TGTGCCAGCAGACTATCGGGGACAGGCAGACATCAGCCCCAGCATTTT
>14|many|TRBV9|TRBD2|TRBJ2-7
CASSTGLAGVEQYF
TGTGCCAGCAGCACCGGACTAGCGGGAGTTGAGCAGTACTTC
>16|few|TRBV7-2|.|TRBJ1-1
CASSLVAGHPNTEAFF
TGTGCCAGCAGCTTAGTAGCGGGACACCCGAACACTGAAGCTTTCTTT
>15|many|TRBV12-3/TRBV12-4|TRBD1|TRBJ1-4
CASTSRDRVNEKLFF
TGTGCCAGCACCTCCCGGGACAGGGTGAATGAAAAACTGTTTTTT
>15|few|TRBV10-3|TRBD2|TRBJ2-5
CAISRGLAGSETQYF
TGTGCCATCAGTAGGGGACTAGCGGGATCAGAGACCCAGTACTTC
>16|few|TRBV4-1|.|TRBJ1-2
CASSQDRQGGNYGYTF
TGCGCCAGCAGCCAAGACCGTCAGGGCGGTAACTATGGCTACACCTTC